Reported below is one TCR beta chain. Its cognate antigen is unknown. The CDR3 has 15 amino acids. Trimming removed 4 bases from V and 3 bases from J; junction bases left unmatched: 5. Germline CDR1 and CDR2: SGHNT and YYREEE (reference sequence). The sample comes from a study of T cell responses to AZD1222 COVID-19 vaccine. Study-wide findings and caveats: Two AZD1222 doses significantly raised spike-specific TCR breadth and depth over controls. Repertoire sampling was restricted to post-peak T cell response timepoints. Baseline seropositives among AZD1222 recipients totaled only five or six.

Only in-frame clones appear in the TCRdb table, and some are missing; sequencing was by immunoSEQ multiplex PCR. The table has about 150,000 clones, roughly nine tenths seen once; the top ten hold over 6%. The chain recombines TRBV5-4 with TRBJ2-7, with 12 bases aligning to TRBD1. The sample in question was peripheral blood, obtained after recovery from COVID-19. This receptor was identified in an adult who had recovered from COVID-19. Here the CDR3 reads CASSLGQGADYEQYF. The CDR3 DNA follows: TGTGCCAGCAGCCTGGGACAGGGGGCCGACTACGAGCAGTACTTC. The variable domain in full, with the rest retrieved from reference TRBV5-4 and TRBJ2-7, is ETGVTQSPTHLIKTRGQQVTLRCSSQSGHNTVSWYQQALGQGPQFIFQYYREEENGRGNFPPRFSGLQFPNYSSELNVNALELDDSALYLCASSLGQGADYEQYFGPGTRLTVT.